What follows are 29 T cell receptor beta chains derived from one specimen sequenced in a study of shared clonotypes between healthy human individuals. Terminally differentiated effector memory CD45RA+ cells were excluded by CCR7 positive selection of CD45RO-negative cells. Method: immunoSEQ multiplex PCR; TCRdb's copy keeps in-frame clones and lacks some. The sample includes 2 million to 2.5 million clones, about 93% of them seen just once. Specimen: naive CD8+ T cells from PBMCs. These receptors all stem from a man aged 18 to 29 in good health. Some clones in this sample may be carry-over from other donors' samples.

The chain has TRBV11-2 and TRBJ2-2; perhaps D is TRBD1 or TRBD2 (5 bases each). This CDR3 comprises 16 residues. Germline CDR1 and CDR2: SGHAT and FQNNGV. V was cut by 6 bases and J by 6 bases, with 20 bases left in between. The CDR3 sequence is CASRLGALSSPGELFF. In DNA, the CDR3 is TGTGCCAGCAGACTAGGGGCCCTTAGTAGCCCCGGGGAGCTGTTTTTT.

The J gene is TRBJ2-1, the V gene TRBV5-1, with 10 nucleotides matching TRBD2. Unmatched junction bases numbered 1, after V lost 3 bases and J lost 10 bases. This CDR3 spans 12 amino acids. Per the germline V gene, CDR1 is SGHRS and CDR2 is YFSETQ. In DNA, the CDR3 is TGCGCCAGCAGCTCGGGACTAGCGGAGCAGTTCTTC. Its translation is CASSSGLAEQFF. The whole variable domain, filled in from reference TRBV5-1 and TRBJ2-1, reads KAGVTQTPRYLIKTRGQQVTLSCSPISGHRSVSWYQQTPGQGLQFLFEYFSETQRNKGNFPGRFSGRQFSNSRSEMNVSTLELGDSALYLCASSSGLAEQFFGPGTRLTVL.

The rearrangement joins TRBV14 to TRBJ2-1; 8 nucleotides agree with TRBD1. The CDR3 covers 15 residues. Germline loops: CDR1 SGHDN, CDR2 FVKESK. The V gene end was trimmed by 2 bases and the J gene end by 7 bases; junction bases not matched to a gene: 7. CDR3 protein: CASSQRQGIRNEQFF. The CDR3 coding sequence is TGTGCCAGCAGCCAAAGACAGGGGATTAGGAATGAGCAGTTCTTC.

The chain recombines TRBV4-1 with TRBJ2-7, with a weak D call TRBD2 (5 bases). The length of the CDR3 is 16 residues. V lost 6 bases and J lost 0, with 18 bases in between. CDR1 and CDR2 from the germline V gene are MGHRA and YSYEKL. The CDR3 DNA follows: TGCGCCAGCAGTCCTAACCGCGGGCCAAGCTCCTACGAGCAGTACTTC. It codes for CASSPNRGPSSYEQYF.

In regard to this clone: Other DNA sequences within the sample encode an identical CDR3. The J gene is TRBJ2-7, the V gene TRBV7-9; D call uncertain. This CDR3 comprises 12 residues. V lost 5 bases and J 4 bases, leaving 9 bases between the germline ends. Germline values: CDR1 SEHNR, CDR2 FQNEAQ (reference sequence). The CDR3 is CASSLTPYEQYF. The CDR3 DNA reads TGTGCCAGCAGCCTAACCCCGTACGAGCAGTACTTC.

V is TRBV7-9 and J is TRBJ2-5, with D possibly matching TRBD1 (6 bases). CDR3 length: 14 amino acids. Germline CDR1 and CDR2: SEHNR and FQNEAQ (reference sequence). V lost 4 bases and J 4 bases, leaving 13 bases between the germline ends. This CDR3 is CASSSRDNGETQYF. CDR3 sequence (DNA): TGTGCCAGCAGCTCGAGGGACAACGGAGAGACCCAGTACTTC.

The rearrangement links TRBV14 to TRBJ1-2; possible D gene TRBD1, 5 bases. The CDR3 contains 16 residues. Trimming removed 1 base from V and 2 bases from J, with 14 bases in between. Germline loops: CDR1 SGHDN, CDR2 FVKESK. The CDR3 DNA is TGTGCCAGCAGCCAAGGTACCAGGGTTTCAAACTATGGCTACACCTTC. It translates to CASSQGTRVSNYGYTF.

This rearrangement joins TRBV7-8 to TRBJ1-5; D remains unclear. The CDR3 consists of 12 residues. CDR1 and CDR2 from the germline V gene are SGHVS and FQNEAQ. V was cut by 3 bases and J by 6 bases, with 6 bases left in between. The CDR3 DNA is TGTGCCAGCAGCTTTTTGGGTCAGCCCCAGCATTTT. Residues: CASSFLGQPQHF. The whole variable domain, remainder taken from reference TRBV7-8 and TRBJ1-5, is GAGVSQSPRYKVAKRGQDVALRCDPISGHVSLFWYQQALGQGPEFLTYFQNEAQLDKSGLPSDRFFAERPEGSVSTLKIQRTQQEDSAVYLCASSFLGQPQHFGDGTRLSIL.

V usage is TRBV12-5 and J usage is TRBJ1-2; D remains ambiguous. V was cut by 7 bases and J by 8 bases, with 14 bases left in between. This CDR3 is 12 amino acids long. The germline V gene has CDR1 LGHNT and CDR2 FRNRAP. The CDR3 here is CASALGSGGYTF. In DNA, the CDR3 is TGTGCTAGTGCCTTAGGGTCGGGAGGCTACACCTTC.

This clone was recorded only once. The CDR3, as DNA: TGTGCCAGCAGAGACCACAGGGGGGTGGGAGCAAGCTTTAACTATGGCTACACCTTC. This codes for CASRDHRGVGASFNYGYTF. The rearrangement links TRBV9 to TRBJ1-2; the match to TRBD1 covers 8 bases. There are 19 residues in the CDR3. CDR1 SGDLS and CDR2 YYNGEE come from the germline V gene. With V trimmed by 5 bases and J by 1 base, 19 bases remained unmatched.

The V and J genes are TRBV27 and TRBJ2-1; D remains ambiguous. This CDR3 region has 12 residues. Germline V CDR1 and CDR2: MNHEY, SMNVEV (reference sequence). The germline V and J ends were trimmed by 4 bases and 8 bases, with 9 bases remaining between them. For the CDR3, the DNA is TGTGCCAGCAGTTCGACTGTAGATGAGCAGTTCTTC. Translation gives CASSSTVDEQFF.

This chain joins TRBV7-8 and TRBJ1-1; D gene ambiguous. Trimming took off 0 bases at V and 3 bases at J, with 11 bases between the two ends. CDR1 is SGHVS and CDR2 is FQNEAQ in the germline V gene. The CDR3 contains 15 residues. CDR3 amino acids: CASSLASEGYTEAFF. CDR3 DNA: TGTGCCAGCAGCTTAGCGTCGGAGGGCTACACTGAAGCTTTCTTT.

This chain links TRBV19 with TRBJ2-5; 8 bases match TRBD1. With 3 bases clipped from V and 5 bases from J, the junction kept 8 bases outside the gene matches. Germline V gene lookup returns CDR1 LNHDA and CDR2 SQIVND (reference sequence). This CDR3 has 15 amino acids. The CDR3 protein is CASSIGQGPLETQYF. The CDR3 DNA follows: TGTGCCAGTAGTATTGGACAGGGCCCACTGGAGACCCAGTACTTC.

The CDR3 coding sequence is TGTGCCAGCAGTGAATGGACAGGGGTCTCTGGGGCCAACGTCCTGACTTTC. Translated, it gives CASSEWTGVSGANVLTF. The genes are TRBV6-1 and TRBJ2-6; 9 nucleotides match TRBD1. Germline trimming cut 2 bases from V and 0 bases from J; bases unmatched to any gene: 2. The CDR3 extends over 17 amino acids. The germline gives CDR1 MNHNS, CDR2 SASEGT.

The gene calls are TRBV13 and TRBJ2-4; D unresolved. Trimming pared 5 bases from V and 1 base from J, leaving 15 bases between. Germline V gene data show CDR1 as PRHDT and CDR2 as FYEKMQ (reference sequence). This CDR3 is 16 amino acids long. The CDR3 bases are TGTGCCAGCAGCCAAGTTGAATCCGGGGCCAAAAACATTCAGTACTTC. Protein: CASSQVESGAKNIQYF.

This sequence joins TRBV7-9 and TRBJ2-5; 14 positions match TRBD2. Trimming took 5 bases from V and 2 from J; bases not matched to a gene: 4. The CDR3 runs to 16 residues. Germline V gives CDR1 SEHNR, CDR2 FQNEAQ (reference sequence). CDR3 region: CASSLRLAGGQETQYF. DNA for the CDR3: TGTGCCAGCAGCCTGAGACTAGCGGGAGGGCAAGAGACCCAGTACTTC.

The chain combines TRBV27 with TRBJ2-7; 12 positions agree with TRBD2. The CDR3 extends over 14 amino acids. Germline CDR1 is MNHEY and CDR2 is SMNVEV (reference sequence). J was trimmed by 0 bases and V by 10 bases; bases with no gene match: 4. The CDR3 coding sequence is TGTGCCACTAGCGGGAGGGCCAGCTCCTACGAGCAGTACTTC. This codes for CATSGRASSYEQYF.

The gene calls are TRBV4-2 and TRBJ2-7, with TRBD2 matching 7 bases. CDR1 and CDR2 (germline): LGHNA, YNFKEQ. J lost 7 bases, V lost 5 bases, and 8 bases had no gene match. This CDR3 has 13 residues. CDR3 nucleotides: TGTGCCAGCAGCGGGAGGTTCGGGGGGGAGCAGTACTTC. Amino acids: CASSGRFGGEQYF.

Here the CDR3 reads CASKPTSGYARYEQYF. Written as DNA, the CDR3 is TGTGCCAGCAAACCGACTAGCGGGTACGCCAGATACGAGCAGTACTTC. This chain links TRBV27 with TRBJ2-7, with 10 bases fitting TRBD2. This CDR3 has 16 residues. V lost 7 bases, J lost 4 bases, and 13 bases stayed unmatched. Per germline, CDR1 MNHEY and CDR2 SMNVEV (reference sequence).

CDR3 in amino acids: CSAGGLGDQPQHF. In DNA form, the CDR3 reads TGCAGCGCAGGGGGCCTCGGAGATCAGCCCCAGCATTTT. The genes are TRBV29-1 and TRBJ1-5; TRBD1 matches at 8 bases. The CDR3 is 13 amino acids. J gave up 5 bases and V 7 bases, and 7 bases lay outside the gene matches. Per the germline V gene, CDR1 is SQVTM and CDR2 is ANQGSEA.

A single count supports this clone. The chain carries TRBV28 and TRBJ1-6; D gene uncertain. The CDR3 is 13 residues long. The ends were cut back, 3 bases at V and 8 bases at J, with 8 bases in the middle. Looked up from germline, CDR1 is MDHEN and CDR2 is SYDVKM. The CDR3 loop reads CASSLAADSPLHF. The DNA of the CDR3 is TGTGCCAGCAGTTTGGCAGCAGATTCACCCCTCCACTTT.

The chain carries TRBV5-5 and TRBJ2-5, with no clear D. The CDR3 is made up of 14 amino acids. The V gene lost 4 bases and the J gene lost 11 bases, with 21 bases spanning the gap. CDR1 is SGHKS and CDR2 is YYEKEE in the germline V gene (reference sequence). For the CDR3, the DNA is TGTGCCAGCAGCCCGGGCTTCCTCCCGGTTAAGCAGTACTTC. Encoded protein: CASSPGFLPVKQYF.

The CDR3 DNA reads as TGTGCCAGCAGTTTCGAGGGACTTGCAGATACGCAGTATTTT. Translated: CASSFEGLADTQYF. The chain recombines TRBV28 with TRBJ2-3; TRBD2 is a possible D gene (6 bases). The CDR3 has 14 amino acids. The germline V gene has CDR1 MDHEN and CDR2 SYDVKM. The V end lost 3 bases, the J end lost 4 bases, and 11 bases lay between the germline ends.

The chain has TRBV4-2 and TRBJ1-4; D call uncertain. Per germline, CDR1 LGHNA and CDR2 YNFKEQ. Trimming took 6 bases from V and 10 from J, leaving 18 bases between them. The CDR3 runs 14 residues. The CDR3 nucleotides read TGTGCCAGCAGAGGCGCCAGCGAAGGTGTAAAACTGTTTTTT. Protein: CASRGASEGVKLFF.

This chain links TRBV9 with TRBJ2-2; D is unclear. The V gene lost 0 bases and the J gene lost 0 bases, with 6 bases spanning the gap. Germline values: CDR1 SGDLS, CDR2 YYNGEE. The CDR3 contains 15 residues. The CDR3 coding sequence is TGTGCCAGCAGCGTAGGTTGGACGAACACCGGGGAGCTGTTTTTT. Translated: CASSVGWTNTGELFF.

The DNA of the CDR3 is TGTGCCAGTAGTACCCATACATATGACAGGAGAGTATACAATGAGCAGTTCTTC. This encodes CASSTHTYDRRVYNEQFF. The V gene is TRBV19, the J gene TRBJ2-1; tentatively, D is TRBD1 (6 bases). Germline lookup yields CDR1 LNHDA and CDR2 SQIVND (reference sequence). V lost 4 bases, J lost 4 bases, and 23 bases lay in between. There are 18 residues in the CDR3.

The chain employs TRBV27 and TRBJ1-1; D gene ambiguous. V dropped 5 bases and J dropped 1 base, with 17 bases sitting between them. Germline V gives CDR1 MNHEY, CDR2 SMNVEV (reference sequence). The CDR3 has 16 residues. The CDR3 region has the DNA TGTGCCAGCAGTCCTTCGGTTGGGGTGTGGAACACTGAAGCTTTCTTT. Its translation: CASSPSVGVWNTEAFF.

The V gene is TRBV12-5, the J gene TRBJ2-3, with no clear D. Trimming took 3 bases from V and 1 from J, leaving 11 bases between them. Germline CDR1 LGHNT, CDR2 FRNRAP. The CDR3 totals 15 residues. CDR3 nucleotides: TGTGCTAGTGGTTTTAAGGGTTACGGCACAGATACGCAGTATTTT. Translated: CASGFKGYGTDTQYF.

The chain has TRBV27 and TRBJ2-7; the D gene is possibly TRBD1 (5 bases). V lost 1 base and J lost 0, with 7 bases in between. The CDR3 consists of 14 residues. The germline gives CDR1 MNHEY, CDR2 SMNVEV (reference sequence). The CDR3 loop reads CASSLWGNSYEQYF. In nucleotides, the CDR3 is TGTGCCAGCAGTTTATGGGGCAACTCCTACGAGCAGTACTTC.